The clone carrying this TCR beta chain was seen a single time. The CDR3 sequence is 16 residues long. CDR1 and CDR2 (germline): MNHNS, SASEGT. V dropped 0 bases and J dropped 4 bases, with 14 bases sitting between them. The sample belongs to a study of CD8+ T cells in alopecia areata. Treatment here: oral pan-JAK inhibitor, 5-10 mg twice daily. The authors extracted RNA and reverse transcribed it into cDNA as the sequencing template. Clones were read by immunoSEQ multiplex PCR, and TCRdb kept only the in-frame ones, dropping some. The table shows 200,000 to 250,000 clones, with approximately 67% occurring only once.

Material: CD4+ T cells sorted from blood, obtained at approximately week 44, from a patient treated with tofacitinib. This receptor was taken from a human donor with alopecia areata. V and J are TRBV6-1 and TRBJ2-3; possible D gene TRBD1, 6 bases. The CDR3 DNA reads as TGTGCCAGCAGTGAAGCCTACGGTGGGGGCCCAGATACGCAGTATTTT. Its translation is CASSEAYGGGPDTQYF.